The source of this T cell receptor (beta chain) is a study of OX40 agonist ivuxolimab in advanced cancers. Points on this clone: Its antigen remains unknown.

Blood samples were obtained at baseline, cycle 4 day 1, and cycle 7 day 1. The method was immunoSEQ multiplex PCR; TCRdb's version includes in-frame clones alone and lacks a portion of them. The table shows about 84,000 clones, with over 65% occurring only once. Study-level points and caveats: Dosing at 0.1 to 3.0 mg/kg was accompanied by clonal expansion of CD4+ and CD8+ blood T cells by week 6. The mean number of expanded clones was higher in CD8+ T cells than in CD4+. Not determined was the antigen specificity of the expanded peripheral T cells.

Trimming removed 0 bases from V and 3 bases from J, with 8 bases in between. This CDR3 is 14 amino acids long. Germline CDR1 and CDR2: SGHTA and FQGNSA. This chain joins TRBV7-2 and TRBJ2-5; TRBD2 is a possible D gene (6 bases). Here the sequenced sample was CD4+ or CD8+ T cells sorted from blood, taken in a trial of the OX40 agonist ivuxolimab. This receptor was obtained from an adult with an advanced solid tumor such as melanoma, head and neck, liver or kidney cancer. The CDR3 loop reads CASSLAGSEETQYF. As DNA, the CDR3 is TGTGCCAGCAGCTTAGCCGGGAGCGAAGAGACCCAGTACTTC.